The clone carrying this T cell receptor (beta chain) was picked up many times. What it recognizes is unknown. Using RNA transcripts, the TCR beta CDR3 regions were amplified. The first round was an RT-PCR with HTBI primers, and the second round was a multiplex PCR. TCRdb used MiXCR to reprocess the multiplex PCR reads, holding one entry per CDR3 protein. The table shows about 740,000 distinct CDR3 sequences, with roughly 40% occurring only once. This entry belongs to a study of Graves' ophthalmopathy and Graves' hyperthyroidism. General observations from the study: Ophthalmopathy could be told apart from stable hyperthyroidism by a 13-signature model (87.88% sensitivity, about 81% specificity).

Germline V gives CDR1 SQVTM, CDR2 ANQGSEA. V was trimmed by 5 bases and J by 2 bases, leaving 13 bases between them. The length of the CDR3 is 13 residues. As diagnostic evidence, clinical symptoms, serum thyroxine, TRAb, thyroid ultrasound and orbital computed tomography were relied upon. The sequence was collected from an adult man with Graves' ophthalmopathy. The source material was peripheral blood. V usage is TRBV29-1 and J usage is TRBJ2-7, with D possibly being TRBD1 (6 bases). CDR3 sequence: CSVLVTGTYEQYF. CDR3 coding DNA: TGCAGCGTTTTGGTGACAGGAACCTACGAGCAGTACTTC.